These 8 T cell receptor beta chains came from one sample sequenced in a study of blood T cell repertoires in COVID-19. Sequenced by immunoSEQ multiplex PCR; TCRdb stores in-frame clones only, minus some. This repertoire shows about 190,000 clones, approximately 80% found once; its top ten account for around 12%. The specimen was peripheral blood. All receptors derive from a woman aged 50 to 60 with acute or convalescent COVID-19.

The rearrangement uses TRBV5-1 and TRBJ2-1; 11 nucleotides line up with TRBD2. V lost 5 bases to trimming and J lost 1 base; unmatched junction nucleotides: 5. Per germline, CDR1 SGHRS and CDR2 YFSETQ. The CDR3 totals 16 residues. The CDR3 DNA reads as TGCGCCAGCAGACCGCGACTAGCGGGGTCCTACAATGAGCAGTTCTTC. Encoded protein: CASRPRLAGSYNEQFF.

This chain links TRBV4-1 with TRBJ1-5; maybe TRBD1 (5 bases). The CDR3 length is 17 residues. The V end lost 1 base, the J end lost 5 bases, and 18 bases lay between the germline ends. CDR1 and CDR2 (germline): MGHRA, YSYEKL. The CDR3 nucleotides read TGCGCCAGCAGCCAAGGCCCGGCGCCAGGGTTTGATCAGCCCCAGCATTTT. Translated, it gives CASSQGPAPGFDQPQHF.

This clone was seen more than once but under ten times. The rearrangement joins TRBV28 to TRBJ2-3, with TRBD1 identical over 8 bases. This CDR3 spans 18 amino acids. Looked up from germline, CDR1 is MDHEN and CDR2 is SYDVKM. After removal of 7 bases from V and 6 bases from J, the junction contained 21 bases not matched to a gene. In nucleotides, the CDR3 is TGTGCCAGCACCCCTTATAGTGGCGCTTGGGACAGGTCGGATACGCAGTATTTT. Amino acids: CASTPYSGAWDRSDTQYF.

Details on this clone: An end of the junction differs from the germline gene, which may be a read error. This chain connects TRBV19 to TRBJ2-1; 7 bases line up with TRBD1. The CDR3 consists of 15 residues. The germline CDR1 and CDR2 sequences are LNHDA and SQIVND (reference sequence). Written as DNA, the CDR3 is TGTGCCAGTAGGCTCGAGGACAGGTCCTCCAATGAGCAGTTCTTC. Translated, it gives CASRLEDRSSNEQFF.

This clone was found once. The J gene is TRBJ2-7, the V gene TRBV18; 9 bases align to TRBD1. The junction had 5 bases not matched to a gene; V was cut back by 4 bases and J by 7 bases. The CDR3 consists of 13 residues. The V gene's germline CDR1 is KGHSH and CDR2 LQKENI. The CDR3 DNA is TGTGCCAGCTCACTTCGGACAGGGGAAGAGCAGTACTTC. Translated, it gives CASSLRTGEEQYF.

The chain links TRBV5-1 to TRBJ1-1; TRBD1 is a possible D gene (5 bases). This CDR3 has 15 residues. V was pared by 0 bases and J by 0 bases, with 9 bases between. CDR1 SGHRS and CDR2 YFSETQ come from the germline V gene. Written as DNA, the CDR3 is TGCGCCAGCAGCTTGGGGGGACTCATGAACACTGAAGCTTTCTTT. As protein: CASSLGGLMNTEAFF.

The V gene is TRBV7-6, the J gene TRBJ1-4; D is ambiguous. Per germline, CDR1 SGHVS and CDR2 FNYEAQ. The CDR3 extends over 17 amino acids. V gave up 2 bases and J gave up 7 bases, with 20 bases separating them. Written as DNA, the CDR3 is TGTGCCAGCAGCTTACCCCCTGGGAGGGTAGGGAGTGAAAAACTGTTTTTT. As protein: CASSLPPGRVGSEKLFF.

The chain combines TRBV6-5 with TRBJ1-3; perhaps TRBD1 as D (5 bases). The CDR3 totals 15 residues. V gave up 2 bases and J gave up 2 bases, with 10 bases separating them. Germline V CDR1 and CDR2: MNHEY, SVGAGI. The CDR3 loop reads CASSYRGSAGNTIYF. Written as DNA, the CDR3 is TGTGCCAGCAGTTACAGGGGTTCGGCTGGAAACACCATATATTTT.